A single sample gave rise to the 27 T cell receptor beta chains below, sequenced in a study of post-analysis software for immune sequencing data. Findings and caveats of the study: Patients had higher frequencies than controls of roughly 5 TRBV segments, including TRBV5-6, TRBV5-1 and TRBV20-1.

Every TCR beta cDNA library bore unique molecular identifiers. TCRdb independently ran MiXCR on the PCR reads; one entry per CDR3 protein. The sample shows 650,000 to 850,000 distinct CDR3 sequences, approximately 53% of them seen only once. These TCRs are of unknown antigen specificity. Sequencing input: blood. These receptor sequences come from a girl under 18 with multiple sclerosis.

The V and J genes are TRBV12-3 or TRBV12-4 and TRBJ1-6, with no clear D. Trimming stripped 3 bases from V and 1 base from J, with 4 bases between. This CDR3 region has 14 residues. Written as DNA, the CDR3 is TGTGCCAGCAGTTTTCAGTCCTATAATTCACCCCTCCACTTT. Encoded protein: CASSFQSYNSPLHF.

The chain links TRBV7-6 to TRBJ2-1, with no clear D. The ends were cut back, 5 bases at V and 0 bases at J, with 11 bases in the middle. The CDR3 length is 15 residues. Germline assignment: CDR1 SGHVS and CDR2 FNYEAQ. The CDR3 region has the DNA TGTGCCAGCAGCGGCCGGATGAGCTCCTACAATGAGCAGTTCTTC. It translates to CASSGRMSSYNEQFF.

This clonotype was found a few times. The chain has TRBV7-9 and TRBJ2-6; D assignment may be TRBD1 or TRBD2 (5 bases each). Trimming cost V 5 bases and J 3 bases, with 20 bases left between them. The CDR3 loop spans 18 amino acids. Germline values: CDR1 SEHNR, CDR2 FQNEAQ (reference sequence). The CDR3 DNA reads as TGTGCCAGCAGCAGGCAGGGACCGAACTCTGGTGGGGCCAACGTCCTGACTTTC. Protein product: CASSRQGPNSGGANVLTF.

Of note for this clonotype: An end of the junction differs from the germline gene, which may be a read error. This chain uses TRBV27 with TRBJ2-7; 11 bases line up with TRBD1. This CDR3 is built from 14 residues. Germline CDR1 reads MNHEY; CDR2 reads SMNVEV (reference sequence). Here the CDR3 DNA reads TGTACCAGCAGTTCCGGGACAGGGGGTTACGAGCAGTACTTC. This codes for CTSSSGTGGYEQYF.

The rearrangement uses TRBV5-5 and TRBJ1-2; D unresolved. Germline values: CDR1 SGHKS, CDR2 YYEKEE (reference sequence). There are 13 residues in the CDR3. Trimming pared 0 bases from V and 8 bases from J, leaving 11 bases between. CDR3 residues: CASSLDPGEGYTF. The CDR3 DNA reads as TGTGCCAGCAGCTTGGACCCGGGCGAGGGCTACACCTTC. Full variable domain (rest looked up from reference TRBV5-5 and TRBJ1-2): DAGVTQSPTHLIKTRGQQVTLRCSPISGHKSVSWYQQVLGQGPQFIFQYYEKEERGRGNFPDRFSARQFPNYSSELNVNALLLGDSALYLCASSLDPGEGYTFGSGTRLTVV.

The chain's CDR3 is CSVGTGGDYGYTF. CDR3 nucleotide sequence: TGCAGCGTTGGGACAGGGGGTGACTATGGCTACACCTTC. V usage is TRBV29-1 and J usage is TRBJ1-2; 10 nucleotides align to TRBD1. Germline CDR1 reads SQVTM; CDR2 reads ANQGSEA. The V gene end was trimmed by 4 bases and the J gene end by 3 bases; junction bases not matched to a gene: 2. The CDR3 covers 13 residues.

This clonotype came up once. The chain uses TRBV15 and TRBJ2-5; no definite D call. This CDR3 is built from 14 residues. V lost 0 bases, J lost 1 base, and 6 bases lay in between. CDR1 and CDR2 from the germline V gene are LNHNV and YYDKDF (reference sequence). In nucleotides, the CDR3 is TGTGCCACCAGCAGAGATAAAGGCCAAGAGACCCAGTACTTC. It specifies CATSRDKGQETQYF.

This clonotype has just a few counts. This chain links TRBV20-1 with TRBJ1-2; no firm D call. CDR1 is DFQATT, CDR2 SNEGSKA, per germline (reference sequence). This CDR3 contains 12 residues. V lost 5 bases to trimming and J lost 2 bases, with 9 bases between them. The CDR3 is CSALMNNYGYTF. The CDR3 DNA reads as TGCAGTGCTCTAATGAACAACTATGGCTACACCTTC.

The CDR3 DNA is TGTGCCAGCAGCTCCCCCTCAGTAGGAACTAATGAAAAACGGTTTTTT. Its protein product is CASSSPSVGTNEKRFF. The rearrangement links TRBV21-1 to TRBJ1-4; TRBD1 reflects the table's D call only, with no check against the DNA. TRBV21-1 is classified as a pseudogene. The CDR3 covers 16 residues.

V gene TRBV20-1 combines with J gene TRBJ2-1; D unresolved. The CDR3 loop spans 13 amino acids. The germline V gene has CDR1 DFQATT and CDR2 SNEGSKA (reference sequence). CDR3 in DNA: TGCAGCCCCTCACTGGCAGCCTACAATGAGCAGTTCTTC. Its translation is CSPSLAAYNEQFF.

The sample holds one count of this clonotype. The CDR3 here is CASSSSGFLSSYNEQFF. As DNA, the CDR3 is TGTGCCAGCAGCTCATCAGGGTTTTTAAGCTCCTACAATGAGCAGTTCTTC. V and J are TRBV7-2 and TRBJ2-1; D might be TRBD1 (5 bases). V lost 4 bases and J lost 0, with 16 bases in between. CDR3 length: 17 residues. Germline CDR1 reads SGHTA; CDR2 reads FQGNSA.

This chain joins TRBV6-5 and TRBJ1-2; 9 positions match TRBD1. The J segment lost 8 bases and the V segment lost 10 bases, leaving 11 bases of the junction unmatched. The CDR3 length is 13 residues. Germline V lookup: CDR1 MNHEY, CDR2 SVGAGI. This CDR3 reads CATLRGQGKGYTF. CDR3 coding DNA: TGTGCCACCCTCCGGGGACAGGGTAAAGGCTACACCTTC.

The V call is TRBV5-5, the J call TRBJ1-2; D not certain. The CDR3 sequence is 15 residues long. Germline values: CDR1 SGHKS, CDR2 YYEKEE (reference sequence). The V and J ends lost 1 base and 0 bases respectively, with 10 bases between them. The CDR3 DNA follows: TGTGCCAGCAGCTTGTTTGGGGAGGCTAACTATGGCTACACCTTC. Its protein product is CASSLFGEANYGYTF. Combining the CDR3 with reference TRBV5-5 and TRBJ1-2 gives the whole variable domain DAGVTQSPTHLIKTRGQQVTLRCSPISGHKSVSWYQQVLGQGPQFIFQYYEKEERGRGNFPDRFSARQFPNYSSELNVNALLLGDSALYLCASSLFGEANYGYTFGSGTRLTVV.

A word on this clonotype: At one of its ends the junction is not consistent with the germline gene, which may arise from a read error. This chain links TRBV20-1 with TRBJ2-5; 10 nucleotides agree with TRBD2. The CDR3 contains 14 residues. Germline V gene lookup returns CDR1 DFQATT and CDR2 SNEGSKA (reference sequence). The CDR3 DNA sequence: TGCAGTGCTAAGACTCTAGCGGGGGAAGACACCCAGTACTTC. Translation: CSAKTLAGEDTQYF.

The chain recombines TRBV20-1 with TRBJ2-7, with D possibly being TRBD1 or TRBD2 (6 bases each). The CDR3 spans 14 residues. Germline V gene sequence: CDR1 DFQATT, CDR2 SNEGSKA (reference sequence). V was trimmed by 5 bases and J by 5 bases, leaving 19 bases between them. This chain's CDR3 is CSARRDSGGHEQYF. The CDR3 DNA is TGCAGTGCTCGACGGGACTCCGGGGGCCACGAGCAGTACTTC.

The chain carries TRBV12-3 or TRBV12-4 and TRBJ1-2; the D is unclear. The CDR3 extends over 12 amino acids. The V gene lost 7 bases and the J gene lost 4 bases, with 10 bases spanning the gap. In DNA form, the CDR3 reads TGTGCCAGCACCGACGGTCCCTATGGCTACACCTTC. Translating gives CASTDGPYGYTF.

J is TRBJ2-1 and V is TRBV20-1; 16 bases align to TRBD2. CDR3 length equals 17 residues. Germline V gives CDR1 DFQATT, CDR2 SNEGSKA (reference sequence). The V and J ends lost 5 bases and 7 bases, in that order; junction bases with no gene match: 11. CDR3 residues: CSAETGTSGRAFNEQFF. DNA for the CDR3: TGCAGTGCTGAGACCGGGACTAGCGGGAGGGCCTTTAATGAGCAGTTCTTC.

The chain employs TRBV20-1 and TRBJ2-5; D uncertain. The length of the CDR3 is 13 residues. The V gene's germline CDR1 is DFQATT and CDR2 SNEGSKA (reference sequence). Deletions cut 2 bases from V and 5 bases from J, with 12 bases between. Here the CDR3 reads CSARKDPAETQYF. DNA of the CDR3: TGCAGTGCTAGAAAGGACCCGGCGGAGACCCAGTACTTC.

J is TRBJ1-6 and V is TRBV7-9; TRBD1 aligns across 7 bases. V was pared by 4 bases and J by 9 bases, with 12 bases of the junction left unmatched. Looked up from germline, CDR1 is SEHNR and CDR2 is FQNEAQ (reference sequence). The CDR3 loop spans 16 amino acids. Here the CDR3 DNA reads TGTGCCAGCAGCTCCCCGACAGGGTCGAAGGGTTCACCCCTCCACTTT. It codes for CASSSPTGSKGSPLHF.

V usage is TRBV29-1 and J usage is TRBJ1-1; D ambiguous. V dropped 7 bases and J dropped 5 bases, with 8 bases sitting between them. This CDR3 comprises 10 residues. Germline V CDR1 and CDR2: SQVTM, ANQGSEA. This CDR3 is CSAWGTEAFF. CDR3 nucleotide sequence: TGCAGCGCGTGGGGAACTGAAGCTTTCTTT.

The J gene is TRBJ2-1, the V gene TRBV7-9; TRBD1 might be the D (6 bases). V was pared by 3 bases and J by 5 bases, with 8 bases between. The CDR3 is 13 amino acids. CDR1 and CDR2 (germline): SEHNR, FQNEAQ (reference sequence). CDR3 bases: TGTGCCAGCAGCTTGGACAGCGACAATGAGCAGTTCTTC. It encodes CASSLDSDNEQFF.

The J gene is TRBJ2-1, the V gene TRBV20-1, with TRBD2 identical over 13 bases. V dropped 6 bases and J dropped 0; count of bases not matched to a gene: 8. CDR1 DFQATT and CDR2 SNEGSKA come from the germline V gene (reference sequence). This CDR3 is built from 17 residues. In DNA, the CDR3 is TGCAGTGCCCTACTAGCGGGGGGGCTGAGCTCCTACAATGAGCAGTTCTTC. Protein: CSALLAGGLSSYNEQFF.

The rearrangement links TRBV7-2 to TRBJ2-3; 13 bases are shared with TRBD2. The CDR3 covers 16 residues. J was trimmed by 3 bases and V by 5 bases; bases with no gene match: 5. CDR1 is SGHTA and CDR2 is FQGNSA in the germline V gene. CDR3 amino acids: CASSAWGLAGTDTQYF. CDR3 nucleotide sequence: TGTGCCAGCAGCGCATGGGGACTAGCGGGGACAGATACGCAGTATTTT.

CDR3 protein: CASSLTRGGPVRDTQYF. The CDR3 region has the DNA TGTGCCAGCAGCTTAACCCGAGGCGGGCCTGTCAGGGATACGCAGTATTTT. The rearrangement uses TRBV7-2 and TRBJ2-3, with D tentatively TRBD2 (5 bases). Trimming left V 2 bases short and J 6 bases short, with 21 bases between. CDR1 SGHTA and CDR2 FQGNSA come from the germline V gene. The CDR3 consists of 17 residues.

This clonotype was counted a single time. One junction end disagrees with the germline gene, perhaps due to a read error. The gene calls are TRBV12-3 or TRBV12-4 and TRBJ2-3, with unresolved D. The CDR3 runs 15 residues. The CDR3: CASTLKAMSTDTQYF. CDR3 DNA sequence: TGTGCCAGCACCCTTAAAGCGATGAGCACGGATACGCAGTATTTT.

This clonotype has only a few counts. The chain is built from TRBV20-1 and TRBJ1-4; D is uncertain. The CDR3 has 14 amino acids. The germline CDR1 and CDR2 sequences are DFQATT and SNEGSKA (reference sequence). Trimming removed 5 bases at V and 2 bases at J, with 12 bases between. The CDR3 here is CSALLPPTNEKLFF. The CDR3 region has the DNA TGCAGTGCTCTCCTCCCTCCCACTAATGAAAAACTGTTTTTT.

This clonotype was found once. V and J are TRBV12-3 or TRBV12-4 and TRBJ1-1; 9 nucleotides line up with TRBD1. The CDR3 spans 16 residues. J was trimmed by 0 bases and V by 6 bases; bases with no gene match: 8. CDR3 nucleotides: TGTGCCAGCAGAGGACAGGGGAACTTCATGAACACTGAAGCTTTCTTT. It translates to CASRGQGNFMNTEAFF.